This T cell receptor (beta chain) was identified in a study of vaccination effects on CD4 cells after COVID-19. Study overall: PBMC cultures contained about 1.9 million cells per well, 9.5 to 10 IU/ml IL-2 and roughly 10 ug/ml peptides.

To note about this clone: Its cognate antigen is unknown.

Following 10 days of culture, CD4+ T cells were isolated. The vaccine given was either BNT162b2 or mRNA-1273, in two doses. Replacing half the medium with IL-2 medium was done on days 3 and 7. The length of the CDR3 is 15 residues. Trimming shortened V by 2 bases and J by 5 bases, and 15 bases separated the two germline ends. Looked up from germline, CDR1 is SGHTA and CDR2 is FQGTGA. The protocol was immunoSEQ multiplex PCR, while the TCRdb copy is restricted to in-frame clones and leaves out a portion. Here the sample spans 65,000 to 90,000 clones, around 67% being singletons. This TCR derives from a human donor who received a COVID-19 vaccine. The V gene is TRBV7-3, the J gene TRBJ1-2; D possibly corresponds to TRBD1 (5 bases). The specimen comprised CD4+ T cells from PBMCs cultured without peptide, sampled after COVID-19 vaccination. The CDR3 loop reads CASSLGRGSGYGYTF. The DNA of the CDR3 is TGTGCCAGCAGCTTAGGCCGGGGCTCTGGGTATGGCTACACCTTC.